The 7 T cell receptor beta chains in this list originate from one sample, sequenced in a study of cytomegalovirus exposure and HLA in healthy donors. Method: immunoSEQ multiplex PCR; TCRdb's copy keeps in-frame clones and lacks some. Of about 280,000 clones listed, 65% to 90% were seen once; the top ten hold over 0.95%. The sequencing sample was made of PBMCs. The receptor source for this set is a woman aged 18-35 years in good health and CMV-seronegative.

This clone was seen a handful of times. The chain joins TRBV27 to TRBJ1-5; 7 nucleotides agree with TRBD1. Trimming at V came to 0 bases and at J to 3 bases, leaving 2 bases not matched to a gene. Germline CDR1 MNHEY, CDR2 SMNVEV (reference sequence). The CDR3 is made up of 15 amino acids. CDR3 amino acids: CASSLSRGFNQPQHF. DNA for the CDR3: TGTGCCAGCAGTTTATCCAGGGGGTTCAATCAGCCCCAGCATTTT.

The J gene is TRBJ1-1, the V gene TRBV27, with a possible D match to TRBD1 (6 bases). The CDR3 covers 14 residues. The germline V and J ends were trimmed by 2 bases and 5 bases, with 12 bases remaining between them. The germline V gene has CDR1 MNHEY and CDR2 SMNVEV (reference sequence). CDR3 sequence reads: CASSLVDRFTEAFF. The CDR3 region has the DNA TGTGCCAGCAGTTTAGTGGACAGATTTACTGAAGCTTTCTTT.

The genes are TRBV9 and TRBJ2-7; maybe TRBD1 (6 bases). Germline V gene sequence: CDR1 SGDLS, CDR2 YYNGEE. Trimming took 0 bases from V and 2 from J, leaving 12 bases between them. This CDR3 region has 15 residues. The CDR3 protein is CASSVEVGAPYEQYF. The CDR3 nucleotides are TGTGCCAGCAGCGTAGAGGTGGGGGCCCCCTACGAGCAGTACTTC.

This chain uses TRBV11-2 with TRBJ1-2; 10 bases map to TRBD1. The CDR3 runs to 14 residues. Per the germline V gene, CDR1 is SGHAT and CDR2 is FQNNGV. V was pared by 1 base and J by 8 bases, with 4 bases of the junction left unmatched. The CDR3 loop reads CASSLGDRGSGYTF. The CDR3, as DNA: TGTGCCAGCAGCTTAGGGGACAGGGGTTCCGGCTACACCTTC.

This chain links TRBV27 with TRBJ1-5; the match to TRBD1 covers 9 bases. Per the germline V gene, CDR1 is MNHEY and CDR2 is SMNVEV (reference sequence). J gave up 6 bases and V 6 bases, and 6 bases lay outside the gene matches. The CDR3 totals 14 residues. The CDR3 is CASSPTGGTQPQHF. CDR3 DNA sequence: TGTGCCAGCAGCCCGACAGGGGGTACTCAGCCCCAGCATTTT.

The chain combines TRBV14 with TRBJ2-3; the match to TRBD1 covers 7 bases. V shed 3 bases and J 2 bases; nucleotides not matched to a gene: 11. The CDR3 is 17 amino acids. CDR1 and CDR2 (germline): SGHDN, FVKESK. Here the CDR3 reads CASSHAWTGIITDTQYF. The CDR3, as DNA: TGTGCCAGCAGCCACGCTTGGACAGGCATAATCACAGATACGCAGTATTTT.

V and J are TRBV6-5 and TRBJ2-7; 8 nucleotides align to TRBD1. V lost 6 bases to trimming and J lost 3 bases; unmatched junction nucleotides: 7. Germline CDR1 MNHEY, CDR2 SVGAGI. The CDR3 runs 14 residues. The chain's CDR3 is CASRGQGLRYEQYF. Here the CDR3 DNA reads TGTGCCAGCAGAGGACAGGGATTGCGCTACGAGCAGTACTTC.